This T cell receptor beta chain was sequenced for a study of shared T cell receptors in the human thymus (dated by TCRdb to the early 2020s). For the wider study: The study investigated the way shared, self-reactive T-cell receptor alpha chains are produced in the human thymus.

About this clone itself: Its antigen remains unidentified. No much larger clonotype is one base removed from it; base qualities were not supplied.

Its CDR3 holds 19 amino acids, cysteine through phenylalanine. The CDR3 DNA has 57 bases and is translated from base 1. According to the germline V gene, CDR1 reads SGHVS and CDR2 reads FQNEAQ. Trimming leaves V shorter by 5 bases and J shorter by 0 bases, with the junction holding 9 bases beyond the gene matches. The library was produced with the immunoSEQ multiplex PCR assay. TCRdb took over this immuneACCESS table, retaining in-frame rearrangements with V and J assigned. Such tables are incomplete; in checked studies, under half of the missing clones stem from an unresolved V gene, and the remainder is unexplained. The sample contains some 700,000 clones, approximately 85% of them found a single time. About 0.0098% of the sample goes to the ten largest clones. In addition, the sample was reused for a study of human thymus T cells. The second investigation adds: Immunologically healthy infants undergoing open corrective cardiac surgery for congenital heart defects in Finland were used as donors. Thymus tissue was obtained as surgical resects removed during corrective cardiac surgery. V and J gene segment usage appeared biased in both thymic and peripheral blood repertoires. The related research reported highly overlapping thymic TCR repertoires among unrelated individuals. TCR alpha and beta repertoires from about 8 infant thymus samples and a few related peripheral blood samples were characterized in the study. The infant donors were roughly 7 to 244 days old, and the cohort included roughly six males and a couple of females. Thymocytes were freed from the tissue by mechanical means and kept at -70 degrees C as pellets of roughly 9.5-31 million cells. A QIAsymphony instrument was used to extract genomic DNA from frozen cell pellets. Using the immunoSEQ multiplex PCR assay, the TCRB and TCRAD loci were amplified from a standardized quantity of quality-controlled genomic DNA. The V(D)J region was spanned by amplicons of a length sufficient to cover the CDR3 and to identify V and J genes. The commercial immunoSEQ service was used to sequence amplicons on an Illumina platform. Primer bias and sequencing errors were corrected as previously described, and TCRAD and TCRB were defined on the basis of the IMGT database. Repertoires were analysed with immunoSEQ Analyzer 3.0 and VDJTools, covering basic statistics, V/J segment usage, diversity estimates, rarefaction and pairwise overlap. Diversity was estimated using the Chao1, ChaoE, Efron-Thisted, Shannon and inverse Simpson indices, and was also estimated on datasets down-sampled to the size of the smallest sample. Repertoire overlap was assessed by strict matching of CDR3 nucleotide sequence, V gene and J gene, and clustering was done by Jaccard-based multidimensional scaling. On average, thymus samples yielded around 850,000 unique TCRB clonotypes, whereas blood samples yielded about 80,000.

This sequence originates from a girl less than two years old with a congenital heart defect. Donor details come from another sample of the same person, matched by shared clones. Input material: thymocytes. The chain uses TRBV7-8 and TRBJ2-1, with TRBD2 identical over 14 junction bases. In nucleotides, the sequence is TGTGCCAGCAGCGCAAGACTAGCGGGGGGGACGAGCTCCTACAATGAGCAGTTCTTC. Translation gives CASSARLAGGTSSYNEQFF.